The 30 T cell receptor beta chains reported below all come from one sample, sequenced in a study of vaccination effects on CD4 cells after COVID-19. Profiling relied on immunoSEQ multiplex PCR, and the TCRdb table lists in-frame clones only, not all of them. The sample includes tens of thousands of clones, under 75% of them seen just once. Their cognate antigens are unknown. Ahead of sequencing, the ViraFEST assay grew antigen-specific CD4+ T cells using viral peptide pools. At the end of less than 12 days of culture, CD4+ T cells were isolated. People in the vaccine group had not been infected with SARS-CoV-2 before, and their nucleocapsid antibodies were negative. Here the sequenced sample was CD4+ T cells from PBMCs cultured with HCoV-OC43 spike peptides, taken before COVID-19 vaccination. Subset indicated: HCoV-OC43 spike overlapping peptide pool stimulation. The receptors here all came from a human donor who received a COVID-19 vaccine.

The chain recombines TRBV19 with TRBJ2-7, with TRBD1 identical over 11 bases. Looked up from germline, CDR1 is LNHDA and CDR2 is SQIVND (reference sequence). After removal of 6 bases from V and 7 bases from J, the junction contained 14 bases not matched to a gene. The CDR3 runs 16 residues. This CDR3 is CASSTLQDRGPREQYV. The CDR3 DNA sequence: TGTGCCAGTAGCACACTACAGGACAGGGGGCCTAGGGAGCAGTACGTC.

This clone was counted a single time. The rearrangement joins TRBV5-1 to TRBJ1-1; weak D call: TRBD1 (5 bases). Trimming removed 3 bases from V and 4 bases from J, with 13 bases in between. Germline assignment: CDR1 SGHRS and CDR2 YFSETQ. This CDR3 contains 14 residues. The DNA of the CDR3 is TGCGCCAGCAGCTCGGGGGACGGGAGCACTGAAGCTTTCTTT. Translating it yields CASSSGDGSTEAFF.

This clone was recorded a few times. The chain recombines TRBV11-2 with TRBJ2-2, with D uncertain. The V and J ends lost 5 bases and 6 bases respectively, with 7 bases between them. CDR1 and CDR2 from the germline V gene are SGHAT and FQNNGV. The CDR3 is made up of 12 amino acids. The CDR3 bases are TGTGCCAGCAGCCTTGGGTCCGGGGAGCTGTTTTTT. Its protein product is CASSLGSGELFF.

The chain couples TRBV12-3 or TRBV12-4 to TRBJ1-2; no firm D call. The CDR3 consists of 13 residues. The V end was cut by 3 bases, the J end by 2 bases, with 7 bases between. This CDR3 reads CASSFEGNYGYTF. CDR3 nucleotide sequence: TGTGCCAGCAGTTTTGAAGGGAACTATGGCTACACCTTC.

The V gene is TRBV5-5, the J gene TRBJ1-2; no clear D gene. V was clipped by 0 bases and J by 4 bases, with 22 bases between them. Germline-derived CDR1 and CDR2 are SGHKS and YYEKEE (reference sequence). There are 18 residues in the CDR3. CDR3 DNA: TGTGCCAGCAGCTTGGGGACTGGAGTGTCGCGGAGTGGCTATGGCTACACCTTC. Translating it yields CASSLGTGVSRSGYGYTF. The full variable domain, in which reference TRBV5-5 and TRBJ1-2 provide the parts outside the CDR3, is DAGVTQSPTHLIKTRGQQVTLRCSPISGHKSVSWYQQVLGQGPQFIFQYYEKEERGRGNFPDRFSARQFPNYSSELNVNALLLGDSALYLCASSLGTGVSRSGYGYTFGSGTRLTVV.

This clone was seen just once. V gene TRBV4-1 combines with J gene TRBJ1-6, with 8 bases aligning to TRBD1. The CDR3 sequence is 18 residues long. CDR1 MGHRA and CDR2 YSYEKL come from the germline V gene. Losses at the gene ends were 4 bases for V and 4 bases for J; bases not matched to a gene: 12. The CDR3 loop is CASSRALQGAPYNSPLHF. CDR3 nucleotides: TGCGCCAGCAGCCGTGCTCTGCAGGGGGCACCGTATAATTCACCCCTCCACTTT.

This clone appeared a single time. The chain couples TRBV5-1 to TRBJ1-1; D is uncertain. Trimming removed 3 bases from V and 8 bases from J, with 14 bases in between. The length of the CDR3 is 13 residues. Germline V lookup: CDR1 SGHRS, CDR2 YFSETQ. The CDR3 is CASSSGPDGEAFF. DNA of the CDR3: TGCGCCAGCAGCTCTGGCCCGGACGGGGAAGCTTTCTTT.

The V call is TRBV18, the J call TRBJ1-1, with D perhaps matching TRBD1 (6 bases). From germline, CDR1 is KGHSH and CDR2 LQKENI. Trimming left V 3 bases short and J 3 bases short, with 14 bases between. CDR3 size: 15 residues. In DNA form, the CDR3 reads TGTGCCAGCTCACCTTCCAGCAGGGGTGACACTGAAGCTTTCTTT. Protein product: CASSPSSRGDTEAFF.

This rearrangement joins TRBV5-1 to TRBJ1-6; D is perhaps TRBD1 (5 bases). The germline CDR1 and CDR2 sequences are SGHRS and YFSETQ. This CDR3 contains 14 residues. The V end was cut by 4 bases, the J end by 7 bases, with 12 bases between. In DNA form, the CDR3 reads TGCGCCAGCAGCGAGGGACGGGGAAATTCACCCCTCCACTTT. Translated, it gives CASSEGRGNSPLHF.

DNA of the CDR3: TGTGCCACCAGCCAGGGGGCCTGGTACGAGCAGTACGTC. Protein sequence: CATSQGAWYEQYV. The chain is built from TRBV15 and TRBJ2-7; TRBD1 matches at 8 bases. Germline V gene lookup returns CDR1 LNHNV and CDR2 YYDKDF (reference sequence). The CDR3 contains 13 residues. Unmatched junction bases numbered 4, after V lost 5 bases and J lost 4 bases.

The rearrangement uses TRBV5-1 and TRBJ2-6; TRBD2 might be the D (6 bases). The CDR3 has 15 residues. Germline CDR1 SGHRS, CDR2 YFSETQ. With 4 bases removed from V and 0 bases from J, the gap between germline ends came to 8 bases. This CDR3 is CASSGGFSGANVLTF. The CDR3 DNA follows: TGCGCCAGCAGCGGGGGGTTCTCTGGGGCCAACGTCCTGACTTTC.

This clone came up a few times. The rearrangement joins TRBV10-2 to TRBJ1-2; D not resolved. V lost 7 bases and J lost 3, with 12 bases in between. CDR1 is WSHSY, CDR2 SAAADI, per germline. This CDR3 is 13 amino acids long. Here the CDR3 DNA reads TGCGCCAGCACCCAGGACGGGGACTATGGCTACACCTTC. Translation: CASTQDGDYGYTF.

Only one count was recorded for this clone. The V call is TRBV15, the J call TRBJ2-3; possible D gene TRBD2, 6 bases. Germline CDR1 LNHNV, CDR2 YYDKDF (reference sequence). The CDR3 is made up of 14 amino acids. The germline V and J ends were trimmed by 6 bases and 0 bases, with 10 bases remaining between them. CDR3 amino acids: CATRSGTSTDTQYF. The CDR3 nucleotides read TGTGCCACCAGATCCGGGACTAGCACAGATACGCAGTATTTT.

In its sample, this clone was seen a few times. The V gene is TRBV29-1, the J gene TRBJ2-2; either TRBD1 or TRBD2 may supply D (6 bases each). This CDR3 region has 14 residues. From germline, CDR1 is SQVTM and CDR2 ANQGSEA. With 3 bases removed from V and 5 bases from J, the gap between germline ends came to 13 bases. DNA of the CDR3: TGCAGCGTTGAGCCCGGGGGCGGGACCGGGGAGCTGTTTTTT. Its protein is CSVEPGGGTGELFF.

This clone was seen once. The genes are TRBV7-2 and TRBJ1-2, with D possibly TRBD1 on 5 matching bases. Between the trimmed V and J ends, which lost 1 base and 7 bases, there was a span of 19 bases. The germline gives CDR1 SGHTA, CDR2 FQGNSA. The CDR3 extends over 16 amino acids. As DNA, the CDR3 is TGTGCCAGCAGCTTAGGGTCTCAGGGAGTTCAGACTGGCTACACCTTC. It specifies CASSLGSQGVQTGYTF.

This clone showed up just a few times. The chain carries TRBV6-2 or TRBV6-3 and TRBJ2-7; 10 nucleotides align to TRBD1. Germline V CDR1 and CDR2: MNHEY, SVGEGT. The CDR3 contains 15 residues. The ends lost 5 bases at V and 2 bases at J; junction bases unmatched: 6. CDR3 amino acids: CASSTDRGRPYEQYV. Written as DNA, the CDR3 is TGTGCCAGCAGTACTGACAGGGGGCGCCCCTACGAGCAGTACGTC.

The chain has TRBV30 and TRBJ1-6; D unclear. This CDR3 is built from 13 residues. Germline V gene lookup returns CDR1 GTSNPN and CDR2 SVGIG (reference sequence). Between the trimmed V and J ends, which lost 1 base and 9 bases, there was a span of 10 bases. As DNA, the CDR3 is TGTGCCTGGAGTGCGGACGGTCCTTCACCCCTCCACTTT. It codes for CAWSADGPSPLHF.

The chain has TRBV27 and TRBJ1-1; 8 bases are shared with TRBD1. This CDR3 has 15 residues. With V trimmed by 6 bases and J by 2 bases, 8 bases remained unmatched. Germline-derived CDR1 and CDR2 are MNHEY and SMNVEV (reference sequence). CDR3 loop: CASRSDRAPNTEAFF. In DNA form, the CDR3 reads TGTGCCAGCAGATCGGACAGGGCCCCAAACACTGAAGCTTTCTTT.

The rearrangement links TRBV7-3 to TRBJ1-1; tentative D call: TRBD1 (6 bases). With 1 base removed from V and 3 bases from J, the gap between germline ends came to 9 bases. Germline V gene lookup returns CDR1 SGHTA and CDR2 FQGTGA. CDR3 size: 14 residues. The CDR3 region has the DNA TGTGCCAGCAGCTTAATTGGACAGCACACTGAAGCTTTCTTT. Its translation: CASSLIGQHTEAFF.

The chain has TRBV11-2 and TRBJ2-3, with 13 bases that match TRBD2. The junction had 1 base not matched to a gene; V was cut back by 4 bases and J by 0 bases. Germline CDR1 reads SGHAT; CDR2 reads FQNNGV. The CDR3 consists of 16 residues. In DNA form, the CDR3 reads TGTGCCAGCAGCTCGGGACTAGCGGGGAGCACAGATACGCAGTATTTT. Encoded protein: CASSSGLAGSTDTQYF.

This clone showed up just a few times. This chain joins TRBV6-1 and TRBJ1-2; D may be TRBD1 (5 bases). V was shortened by 3 bases and J by 4 bases, with 9 bases between the two germline ends. This CDR3 has 13 amino acids. Germline CDR1 reads MNHNS; CDR2 reads SASEGT. CDR3 loop: CASSDRQRYGYTF. The CDR3 DNA reads as TGTGCCAGCAGTGACCGACAGCGCTATGGCTACACCTTC.

The chain employs TRBV30 and TRBJ1-1; a weak D match, TRBD1 (5 bases). The CDR3 has 11 residues. V lost 7 bases, J lost 10 bases, and 16 bases lay in between. Germline values: CDR1 GTSNPN, CDR2 SVGIG (reference sequence). In DNA, the CDR3 is TGTGCCTATGCCGGGGGTCCCGGAGCTTTCTTT. Its translation is CAYAGGPGAFF.

This chain connects TRBV5-8 to TRBJ2-3, with 7 bases aligning to TRBD1. V shed 7 bases, J shed 2 bases, and the junction held 10 bases outside the gene matches. Germline V CDR1 and CDR2: SGHTS, YDEGEE. CDR3 length: 15 amino acids. CDR3 sequence (DNA): TGTGCCAGCCCCACGACAGGGCCGCCCACAGATACGCAGTATTTT. It is translated as CASPTTGPPTDTQYF. Full variable domain (remainder filled in from reference TRBV5-8 and TRBJ2-3): EAGVTQSPTHLIKTRGQQATLRCSPISGHTSVYWYQQALGLGLQFLLWYDEGEERNRGNFPPRFSGRQFPNYSSELNVNALELEDSALYLCASPTTGPPTDTQYFGPGTRLTVL.

The CDR3 DNA follows: TGTGCCTGGAGTGGGACAGGGCGTAATTCACCCCTCCACTTT. As protein: CAWSGTGRNSPLHF. This sequence joins TRBV30 and TRBJ1-6; TRBD1 matches at 8 bases. V dropped 1 base and J dropped 6; count of bases not matched to a gene: 2. The CDR3 loop spans 14 amino acids. Germline-derived CDR1 and CDR2 are GTSNPN and SVGIG (reference sequence).

The chain uses TRBV19 and TRBJ2-6; perhaps TRBD2 as D (5 bases). The V and J ends lost 5 bases and 2 bases respectively, with 10 bases between them. The CDR3 covers 15 residues. Germline V CDR1 and CDR2: LNHDA, SQIVND (reference sequence). The CDR3 sequence: CASSERAAGANVLTF. CDR3 bases: TGTGCCAGTAGTGAGAGGGCTGCTGGGGCCAACGTCCTGACTTTC.

The V call is TRBV19, the J call TRBJ1-2; tentatively, D is TRBD1 (6 bases). The CDR3 is 13 residues long. Germline lookup yields CDR1 LNHDA and CDR2 SQIVND (reference sequence). V dropped 8 bases and J dropped 7 bases, with 17 bases sitting between them. This CDR3 reads CASRTVSASGYTF. DNA for the CDR3: TGTGCCAGTCGGACAGTATCAGCGAGTGGCTACACCTTC.

The chain combines TRBV7-8 with TRBJ1-6; perhaps TRBD1 as D (5 bases). From germline, CDR1 is SGHVS and CDR2 FQNEAQ. Trimming pared 1 base from V and 7 bases from J, leaving 14 bases between. The length of the CDR3 is 16 residues. This chain's CDR3 is CASSLGGVMENSPLHF. DNA of the CDR3: TGTGCCAGCAGCTTAGGGGGCGTGATGGAAAATTCACCCCTCCACTTT. Drawing the rest from reference TRBV7-8 and TRBJ1-6, the complete variable domain is GAGVSQSPRYKVAKRGQDVALRCDPISGHVSLFWYQQALGQGPEFLTYFQNEAQLDKSGLPSDRFFAERPEGSVSTLKIQRTQQEDSAVYLCASSLGGVMENSPLHFGNGTRLTVT.

The rearrangement uses TRBV27 and TRBJ1-3; 9 bases are a match to TRBD1. The CDR3 runs 17 residues. J gave up 7 bases and V 4 bases, and 14 bases lay outside the gene matches. Per the germline V gene, CDR1 is MNHEY and CDR2 is SMNVEV (reference sequence). The CDR3 DNA follows: TGTGCCAGCAGTTCTCGCCGGAACAGGGGGCAAAGGAACACCATATATTTT. Translating it yields CASSSRRNRGQRNTIYF.

The CDR3 is CASSSLQGDTQYF. The CDR3 DNA follows: TGTGCCAGTAGTAGCCTACAGGGAGATACGCAGTATTTT. The rearrangement joins TRBV19 to TRBJ2-3, with D tentatively TRBD1 (6 bases). V lost 4 bases, J lost 5 bases, and 10 bases lay in between. The CDR3 covers 13 residues. Germline V gene sequence: CDR1 LNHDA, CDR2 SQIVND (reference sequence).

Only a few counts were recorded for this clone. The chain recombines TRBV5-1 with TRBJ1-1; no firm D call. The V end was cut by 7 bases, the J end by 2 bases, with 15 bases between. Germline lookup yields CDR1 SGHRS and CDR2 YFSETQ. The CDR3 is 14 amino acids. The CDR3 spells CASRQTTTNTEAFF. DNA for the CDR3: TGCGCCAGCCGGCAGACGACTACAAACACTGAAGCTTTCTTT. The full variable domain, with the rest looked up from reference TRBV5-1 and TRBJ1-1, is KAGVTQTPRYLIKTRGQQVTLSCSPISGHRSVSWYQQTPGQGLQFLFEYFSETQRNKGNFPGRFSGRQFSNSRSEMNVSTLELGDSALYLCASRQTTTNTEAFFGQGTRLTVV.